This T cell receptor beta chain is from a study of shared clonotypes between healthy human individuals. CDR1 is SNHLY, CDR2 FYNNEI, per germline. Germline trimming cut 5 bases from V and 1 base from J; bases unmatched to any gene: 7. The CDR3 extends over 15 amino acids. Sequencing used immunoSEQ multiplex PCR; TCRdb keeps in-frame clones, though not all of them. The sample includes about 670,000 clones, roughly 78% of them seen just once. The sequence was collected from a woman aged 30 to 39 in good health. The gene calls are TRBV2 and TRBJ1-1, with 7 bases that match TRBD1. Input material: memory CD4+ T cells sorted from blood. Subset reported: CD45RA-negative fraction. CDR3 DNA sequence: TGTGCCAGCAGTCACAGGGGCCTGGCGAACACTGAAGCTTTCTTT. Its protein is CASSHRGLANTEAFF.